This is a list of T cell receptor beta chains from one sample in a study of blood T cell repertoires in COVID-19. Profiling relied on immunoSEQ multiplex PCR, and the TCRdb table lists in-frame clones only, not all of them. The sample includes more than 150,000 clones, 89% of them seen just once. The sequencing sample was made of peripheral blood. Every receptor here comes from a man between 35 and 55 years old with acute or convalescent COVID-19. The CDR3 runs from the conserved cysteine through the conserved F or W. Fields, in order: J gene, D gene, clone size, V gene, CDR3 DNA, CDR3 protein. The D gene is left open where the match is weak. Clone size is shown for a subset of rows, as once, few, many or a class of expanded clone.

TRBJ1-3 | NA | once | TRBV27 | TGTGCCAGCAGTTTGAGCAACTCTGGAAACACCATATATTTT | CASSLSNSGNTIYF
TRBJ2-3 | TRBD2 | NA | TRBV5-1 | TGCGCCAGCAGCCGAAGCGGGGGCCCCCAGGATACGCAGTATTTT | CASSRSGGPQDTQYF
TRBJ2-7 | TRBD1 | NA | TRBV15 | TGTGCCACCAGCAGAGATCAGGTGGGGACAGGATCCTACGAGCAGTACTTC | CATSRDQVGTGSYEQYF
TRBJ2-1 | TRBD2 | NA | TRBV5-1 | TGCGCCAGCAGCTTGGTTCCTCTTCGCGGGGGTTCTAGTAATGAGCAGTTCTTC | CASSLVPLRGGSSNEQFF
TRBJ1-1 | TRBD1 | once | TRBV4-2 | TGTGCCAGCAGCCATACAGGGGACGCCACTGAAGCTTTCTTT | CASSHTGDATEAFF
TRBJ1-2 | TRBD1 | NA | TRBV6-5 | TGTGCCAGCAGCAGACAGGGAACCTATGGCTACACCTTC | CASSRQGTYGYTF
TRBJ1-1 | NA | NA | TRBV6-5 | TGTGCCAGCAGCGCCGCGGGGGGTACTGAAGCTTTCTTT | CASSAAGGTEAFF
TRBJ2-1 | TRBD1 | NA | TRBV19 | TGTGCCAGTAGGAGGACAGGCCTAATTTACAATGAGCAGTTCTTC | CASRRTGLIYNEQFF
TRBJ1-3 | TRBD1 | NA | TRBV5-1 | TGCGCCAGCAGCTTAACAGGGGCTGGAAACACCATATATTTT | CASSLTGAGNTIYF
TRBJ1-5 | TRBD1 | NA | TRBV2 | TGTGCCAGCAGTGCGGGGACAGGGGGTAGAGGGAGCAATCAGCCCCAGCATTTT | CASSAGTGGRGSNQPQHF
TRBJ2-1 | NA | NA | TRBV11-2 | TGTGCCAGCAGGAACCCCGCGGAGCAGTTCTTC | CASRNPAEQFF
TRBJ1-2 | NA | NA | TRBV28 | TGTGCCAGCAGTTTGTCTCAGGGCTATGGCTACACCTTC | CASSLSQGYGYTF
TRBJ1-2 | NA | NA | TRBV19 | TGTGCCAGTAGTCACGCAGGCCAGCCTAACTATGGCTACACCTTC | CASSHAGQPNYGYTF
TRBJ2-3 | NA | NA | TRBV18 | TGTGCCAGCTCTCGCGGACAGTCTAGCACAGATACGCAGTATTTT | CASSRGQSSTDTQYF
TRBJ2-3 | TRBD2 | NA | TRBV20-1 | TGCAGTGCTAGTCCCCTAGCGGGGGCTACAGATACGCAGTATTTT | CSASPLAGATDTQYF
TRBJ2-3 | NA | NA | TRBV10-3 | TGTGCCATCAGTGTGGAGGCTGGGTCTCCGCGGGGTACGCAGTATTTT | CAISVEAGSPRGTQYF
TRBJ2-5 | NA | NA | TRBV7-2 | TGTGCCAGCAGCTTGCAGGGGCCAGAGACCCAGTACTTC | CASSLQGPETQYF
TRBJ2-2 | NA | once | TRBV18 | TGTGCCAGCTCATCGCGTCGGGACTCCCCCAAAACCGGGGAGCTGTTTTTT | CASSSRRDSPKTGELFF
TRBJ2-7 | NA | NA | TRBV4-1 | TGCGCCAGCAGCCAAGATAGTACAGATAACTACGAGCAGTACTTC | CASSQDSTDNYEQYF
TRBJ1-6 | NA | once | TRBV7-9 | TGTGCCAGCAGCGCACGGTCTAGGGGCTATAATTCACCCCTCCACTTT | CASSARSRGYNSPLHF
TRBJ2-2 | NA | NA | TRBV5-1 | TGCGCCAGCAGCTCAGATCCTTCCTCCACCGGGGAGCTGTTTTTT | CASSSDPSSTGELFF
TRBJ1-2 | TRBD1 | NA | TRBV9 | TGTGCCAGCAGCCCATCAGGGGGGCTGGGGGGCGGCTACACCTTC | CASSPSGGLGGGYTF
TRBJ1-1 | NA | NA | TRBV2 | TGTGCCAGCAGGACACGGGATGAAGCTTTCTTT | CASRTRDEAFF
TRBJ2-7 | TRBD2 | NA | TRBV7-2 | TGTGCCAGCAGCTTAGTGGCGGGGGGGCCCTACGAGCAGTACTTC | CASSLVAGGPYEQYF
TRBJ1-5 | NA | few | TRBV18 | TGTGCCAGCTCACCATCAGCAGGGCAGGATCAGCCCCAGCATTTT | CASSPSAGQDQPQHF
TRBJ2-1 | TRBD2 | NA | TRBV15 | TGTGCCACCAGCAGAGATCCCCTAGCGGGGGGGCTAGCCTACAATGAGCAGTTCTTC | CATSRDPLAGGLAYNEQFF
TRBJ2-7 | TRBD1 | NA | TRBV6-5 | TGTGCCAGCAGTTATAGGGACAGACCTCCCTACGAGCAGTACTTC | CASSYRDRPPYEQYF
TRBJ1-5 | TRBD1 | NA | TRBV7-9 | TGTGCCAGCAGCCGGACAGGCTTTGGCCAGCCCCAGCATTTT | CASSRTGFGQPQHF
TRBJ2-7 | NA | NA | TRBV14 | TGTGCCAGCAGCCAAGATCCCAGGGCGGGGGAGCAGTACTTC | CASSQDPRAGEQYF
TRBJ2-3 | TRBD2 | few | TRBV6-2/TRBV6-3 | TGTGCCAGCAGCTGGACTAGCGGGGGGGCCGACACAGATACGCAGTATTTT | CASSWTSGGADTDTQYF
TRBJ2-2 | TRBD1 | NA | TRBV24-1 | TGTGCCACCAGTAGCGGACAGGACACCGGGGAGCTGTTTTTT | CATSSGQDTGELFF
TRBJ2-7 | NA | NA | TRBV7-2 | TGTGCCAGCAGCAAAAGGGGGGGGAGGTACGAGCAGTACTTC | CASSKRGGRYEQYF
TRBJ1-5 | TRBD1 | NA | TRBV5-4 | TGTGCCAGCAGCCTGGGGGGGGACAGTTTACAGCCCCAGCATTTT | CASSLGGDSLQPQHF
TRBJ2-7 | NA | NA | TRBV5-6 | TGTGCCAGCAGCCGTCCTCAGGGGATGTCCTACGAGCAGTACTTC | CASSRPQGMSYEQYF
TRBJ2-2 | TRBD2 | NA | TRBV10-2 | TGCGCCAGCAGTGAATCGGGGGGGGCCGGGGAGCTGTTTTTT | CASSESGGAGELFF
TRBJ1-1 | NA | NA | TRBV9 | TGTGCCAGCAGCCCAGAACCGAGCCCGACAGGATGGCCTGAAGCTTTCTTT | CASSPEPSPTGWPEAFF
TRBJ1-6 | TRBD1 | few | TRBV30 | TGTGCCTGGAGTAGCGGACAGGGCGGGAATTCACCCCTCCACTTT | CAWSSGQGGNSPLHF
TRBJ1-4 | TRBD1 | NA | TRBV27 | TGTGCCAGCAGTGGACCCGGGACAGGGGCTGAAAAACTGTTTTTT | CASSGPGTGAEKLFF
TRBJ1-5 | TRBD1 | NA | TRBV7-2 | TGTGCCAGCAGCTTAGAAGGGACAGAGAATCAGCCCCAGCATTTT | CASSLEGTENQPQHF
TRBJ2-3 | NA | NA | TRBV5-1 | TGCGCCAGCACGTTAGACAGGCCAGGGGCCTCGACGCAGTATTTT | CASTLDRPGASTQYF
TRBJ1-1 | NA | NA | TRBV19 | TGTGCCAGTAGTAACTACAGGGCTACCACTGAAGCTTTCTTT | CASSNYRATTEAFF
TRBJ1-6 | NA | NA | TRBV30 | TGTGCCTGGAGTGTACCCCAGTCACCCCTCCACTTT | CAWSVPQSPLHF
TRBJ1-5 | NA | NA | TRBV12-3/TRBV12-4 | TGTGCCAGCAGTTTTCTGAGCAATCAGCCCCAGCATTTT | CASSFLSNQPQHF
TRBJ2-1 | TRBD1 | NA | TRBV5-4 | TGTGCCAGCAGCCTGGACAGGGGCTCCTACAATGAGCAGTTCTTC | CASSLDRGSYNEQFF
TRBJ2-2 | TRBD1 | NA | TRBV9 | TGTGCCAGCAGCGTCGGGACAGTTTCTTCCGGGGAGCTGTTTTTT | CASSVGTVSSGELFF
TRBJ2-5 | NA | NA | TRBV7-3 | TGTGCCAGCAGCCCAACAGGGCTCCAAGAGACCCAGTACTTC | CASSPTGLQETQYF
TRBJ2-3 | TRBD2 | NA | TRBV6-1 | TGTGCCAGCAGTGAAGCACTAGCGGTGGGCACCCTCACAGATACGCAGTATTTT | CASSEALAVGTLTDTQYF
TRBJ1-6 | TRBD1 | NA | TRBV20-1 | TGCAGTGCTAGATCCGGGACAGCGCATGAGTTT | CSARSGTAHEF
TRBJ2-3 | NA | NA | TRBV2 | TGTGCCAGCAGTGAAGAAAGCCGGGATACGCAGTATTTT | CASSEESRDTQYF
TRBJ1-5 | NA | NA | TRBV27 | TGTGCCAGCAGTTTAAACAGAGCAGATAGCAATCAGCCCCAGCATTTT | CASSLNRADSNQPQHF
TRBJ1-5 | NA | NA | TRBV15 | TGTGCCACCAGCAGCCTTGGGGCGGGAGGGCATCAGCCCCAGCATTTT | CATSSLGAGGHQPQHF
TRBJ2-7 | TRBD1 | NA | TRBV13 | TGTGCCAGCAGCTGGGAGGGGACAGGGGGTCCCTACGAGCAGTACTTC | CASSWEGTGGPYEQYF
TRBJ1-1 | TRBD1 | NA | TRBV18 | TGTGCCAGCTCACCAATCTCCGGGGCAGGGGGGACTGAAGCTTTCTTT | CASSPISGAGGTEAFF
TRBJ1-6 | NA | NA | TRBV9 | TGTGCCAGCAGCGTAGGAGGTGCTAATTCACCCCTCCACTTT | CASSVGGANSPLHF
TRBJ2-3 | NA | NA | TRBV6-1 | TGTGCCAGCAGTGAAGGAGCCAGGGGGGCTACGCAGTATTTT | CASSEGARGATQYF
TRBJ2-7 | NA | NA | TRBV6-6 | TGTGCCAGCAGTGGCCGGGACTCTTCCTACGAGCAGTACTTC | CASSGRDSSYEQYF
TRBJ1-6 | NA | NA | TRBV6-5 | TGTGCCAGCAGTTACATCAGGGTTTCACCCCTCCACTTT | CASSYIRVSPLHF